This T cell receptor (beta chain) was captured in a study of PD-L1 blockade in urothelial cancer. Study-wide context: Patients with male sex and bladder-origin urothelial cancer accounted for twenty-five of 29 enrolled.

Pretreatment sampling and on-treatment sampling together yielded between 1 and 8 samples for each patient. The table came from immunoSEQ multiplex PCR; TCRdb's copy has only in-frame clones and leaves some out. The sample lists 50,000 to 60,000 clones; approximately 80% were seen once. The CDR3 consists of 15 residues. The J segment lost 1 base and the V segment lost 6 bases, leaving 8 bases of the junction unmatched. The germline CDR1 and CDR2 sequences are LNHDA and SQIVND (reference sequence). This material consisted of PBMCs, taken around atezolizumab (anti-PD-L1) treatment. This TCR came from a man aged 35-49 years with urothelial cancer. This chain joins TRBV19 and TRBJ2-7; 8 nucleotides match TRBD2. CDR3 in DNA: TGTGCCAGTAGAGCCAGCGGGAGCGGGTCCTACGAGCAGTACTTC. Its protein product is CASRASGSGSYEQYF.